The next 22 T cell receptor beta chains were all read from a single sample in a study of cytomegalovirus exposure and HLA in healthy donors. PCR amplification relied on 60 Vbeta primers (plus 13 Jbeta primers). Data came from immunoSEQ multiplex PCR; TCRdb stores just in-frame clones and leaves some out. Of around 68,000 clones in the sample, about 70% were seen once. The sample consisted of PBMCs. These receptors were collected from a woman in her 30s in good health and CMV-seronegative.

A few counts support this clone. The rearrangement uses TRBV7-9 and TRBJ2-7; a possible D gene is TRBD2 (6 bases). The CDR3 is 14 amino acids. Trimming took 5 bases from V and 1 from J, leaving 12 bases between them. Germline CDR1 reads SEHNR; CDR2 reads FQNEAQ (reference sequence). The CDR3 here is CASSRGERSYEQYF. CDR3 nucleotides: TGTGCCAGCAGCCGCGGGGAGCGGTCCTACGAGCAGTACTTC.

The chain combines TRBV7-9 with TRBJ1-1; 9 nucleotides agree with TRBD1. The CDR3 has 14 amino acids. V dropped 4 bases and J dropped 1; count of bases not matched to a gene: 1. From germline, CDR1 is SEHNR and CDR2 FQNEAQ (reference sequence). In nucleotides, the CDR3 is TGTGCCAGCAGCTCGGGACAGGGGAACACTGAAGCTTTCTTT. Residues: CASSSGQGNTEAFF.

The chain recombines TRBV5-4 with TRBJ2-5; 10 bases are shared with TRBD2. The CDR3 has 14 amino acids. The V and J ends lost 4 bases and 3 bases, in that order; junction bases with no gene match: 3. Germline CDR1 SGHNT, CDR2 YYREEE (reference sequence). The CDR3 loop is CASSPGLAKETQYF. The CDR3 DNA sequence: TGTGCCAGCAGCCCGGGACTAGCGAAAGAGACCCAGTACTTC.

The V gene is TRBV14, the J gene TRBJ1-1; 9 bases fit TRBD1. Germline CDR1 SGHDN, CDR2 FVKESK. This CDR3 comprises 18 residues. V was pared by 1 base and J by 4 bases, with 13 bases of the junction left unmatched. The CDR3 DNA reads TGTGCCAGCAGCCAAGTCCAGGGACAGGGTAGGGTGAGCACTGAAGCTTTCTTT. The encoded protein is CASSQVQGQGRVSTEAFF.

V is TRBV30 and J is TRBJ1-1, with 9 bases lining up with TRBD1. V gave up 4 bases and J gave up 4 bases; unmatched junction bases: 7. Looked up from germline, CDR1 is GTSNPN and CDR2 is SVGIG (reference sequence). The CDR3 consists of 14 residues. CDR3 protein: CAWNGRQGVTEAFF. CDR3 nucleotide sequence: TGTGCCTGGAATGGAAGACAGGGGGTCACTGAAGCTTTCTTT.

This clone was counted a few times. The rearrangement joins TRBV5-4 to TRBJ2-3, with TRBD1 as a possible D gene (6 bases). Germline assignment: CDR1 SGHNT and CDR2 YYREEE (reference sequence). The length of the CDR3 is 15 residues. The ends were cut back, 5 bases at V and 4 bases at J, with 17 bases in the middle. CDR3 loop: CASRPGTKGADTQYF. The CDR3 coding sequence is TGTGCCAGCAGGCCCGGGACAAAGGGAGCAGATACGCAGTATTTT.

The rearrangement links TRBV7-8 to TRBJ1-6; a possible D gene is TRBD1 (5 bases). V lost 3 bases to trimming and J lost 4 bases, with 7 bases between them. CDR1 and CDR2 (germline): SGHVS, FQNEAQ. This CDR3 region has 14 residues. CDR3: CASSFQGYNSPLHF. CDR3 nucleotides: TGTGCCAGCAGCTTCCAGGGTTATAATTCACCCCTCCACTTT.

This clone has just one count. CDR3 sequence: CASSKTGPQNIQYF. In DNA, the CDR3 is TGTGCCAGTAGCAAGACAGGGCCACAAAACATTCAGTACTTC. The J gene is TRBJ2-4, the V gene TRBV19; TRBD1 agrees at 7 bases. J was trimmed by 5 bases and V by 6 bases; bases with no gene match: 7. From germline, CDR1 is LNHDA and CDR2 SQIVND (reference sequence). This CDR3 spans 14 amino acids.

The chain is built from TRBV6-4 and TRBJ2-2, with a possible D match to TRBD2 (6 bases). Trimming left V 3 bases short and J 5 bases short, with 13 bases between. The CDR3 spans 15 residues. CDR1 is MRHNA, CDR2 SNTAGT, per germline. The CDR3, as DNA: TGTGCCAGCAGTGATGGAGGGAAAGAGACCGGGGAGCTGTTTTTT. Amino acids: CASSDGGKETGELFF.

This clone was counted a single time. The V call is TRBV7-9, the J call TRBJ1-2; 7 bases match TRBD1. The CDR3 sequence is 16 residues long. J gave up 3 bases and V 3 bases, and 10 bases lay outside the gene matches. The germline V gene encodes CDR1 SEHNR and CDR2 FQNEAQ (reference sequence). CDR3 protein: CASSFALAGGYYGYTF. Written as DNA, the CDR3 is TGTGCCAGCAGCTTTGCGTTGGCAGGGGGATACTATGGCTACACCTTC. The whole variable domain, filled in from reference TRBV7-9 and TRBJ1-2, reads DTGVSQNPRHKITKRGQNVTFRCDPISEHNRLYWYRQTLGQGPEFLTYFQNEAQLEKSRLLSDRFSAERPKGSFSTLEIQRTEQGDSAMYLCASSFALAGGYYGYTFGSGTRLTVV.

This chain links TRBV5-5 with TRBJ2-2; TRBD2 aligns across 13 bases. V shed 5 bases, J shed 4 bases, and the junction held 14 bases outside the gene matches. This CDR3 is built from 19 residues. Germline CDR1 reads SGHKS; CDR2 reads YYEKEE (reference sequence). CDR3 sequence: CASSTGLAGVQGGTGELFF. In DNA form, the CDR3 reads TGTGCCAGCAGTACCGGACTAGCGGGGGTCCAAGGGGGCACCGGGGAGCTGTTTTTT.

The chain joins TRBV5-1 to TRBJ2-5; possibly TRBD2 for D (5 bases). V shed 4 bases and J shed 5 bases, with 12 bases lying between them. Germline V lookup: CDR1 SGHRS, CDR2 YFSETQ. This CDR3 contains 13 residues. CDR3 DNA: TGCGCCAGCAGCCTACTAGTTGGGGAGACCCAGTACTTC. Translating it yields CASSLLVGETQYF.

This clone was observed a handful of times. The V gene is TRBV5-1, the J gene TRBJ1-6; D is uncertain. CDR3 length: 16 residues. Deletions cut 1 base from V and 9 bases from J, with 17 bases between. Germline V gene sequence: CDR1 SGHRS, CDR2 YFSETQ. CDR3 in DNA: TGCGCCAGCAGCTTGATGGGAGCAGATAGCGGTTCACCCCTCCACTTT. Protein product: CASSLMGADSGSPLHF.

The rearrangement joins TRBV30 to TRBJ1-1; D unresolved. Looked up from germline, CDR1 is GTSNPN and CDR2 is SVGIG (reference sequence). The length of the CDR3 is 14 residues. The ends were cut back, 3 bases at V and 1 base at J, with 12 bases in the middle. CDR3: CAWRADNSNTEAFF. CDR3 nucleotide sequence: TGTGCCTGGAGAGCTGACAATTCGAACACTGAAGCTTTCTTT.

The rearrangement joins TRBV10-1 to TRBJ2-2; TRBD1 might be the D (6 bases). V was pared by 3 bases and J by 4 bases, with 6 bases between. CDR1 and CDR2 (germline): WNHNN, SYGVQD (reference sequence). The CDR3 runs 13 residues. CDR3 sequence: CASSEQGTGELFF. CDR3 coding DNA: TGCGCCAGCAGTGAACAGGGCACCGGGGAGCTGTTTTTT.

This clone was found a few times. J is TRBJ2-7 and V is TRBV6-5; 9 positions agree with TRBD1. CDR3 length: 15 residues. CDR1 is MNHEY and CDR2 is SVGAGI in the germline V gene. V was pared by 5 bases and J by 3 bases, with 8 bases of the junction left unmatched. CDR3 DNA: TGTGCCAGCAGTACCGGACAGGGGATTAACTACGAGCAGTACTTC. It encodes CASSTGQGINYEQYF.

The chain couples TRBV2 to TRBJ2-5, with 13 bases aligning to TRBD2. CDR3 length: 15 residues. Germline V gene sequence: CDR1 SNHLY, CDR2 FYNNEI. Unmatched junction bases numbered 5, after V lost 4 bases and J lost 6 bases. CDR3 region: CASSARGLAGKTQYF. In DNA, the CDR3 is TGTGCCAGCAGTGCAAGGGGACTAGCGGGGAAGACCCAGTACTTC.

The CDR3 reads CAIAAMAGGQSNTGELFF. The CDR3 DNA reads as TGTGCCATCGCAGCCATGGCGGGGGGGCAGTCGAACACCGGGGAGCTGTTTTTT. V and J are TRBV10-3 and TRBJ2-2; 9 bases match TRBD2. The CDR3 runs 18 residues. J lost 0 bases, V lost 8 bases, and 13 bases had no gene match. Germline lookup yields CDR1 ENHRY and CDR2 SYGVKD.

This clone turned up a few times. V usage is TRBV7-8 and J usage is TRBJ1-2; TRBD1 aligns across 8 bases. The CDR3 contains 15 residues. Germline CDR1 SGHVS, CDR2 FQNEAQ. V lost 3 bases to trimming and J lost 3 bases; unmatched junction nucleotides: 6. This chain's CDR3 is CASSLGQGADYGYTF. CDR3 sequence (DNA): TGTGCCAGCAGCTTGGGTCAGGGGGCAGACTATGGCTACACCTTC. The whole variable domain, remainder taken from reference TRBV7-8 and TRBJ1-2, is GAGVSQSPRYKVAKRGQDVALRCDPISGHVSLFWYQQALGQGPEFLTYFQNEAQLDKSGLPSDRFFAERPEGSVSTLKIQRTQQEDSAVYLCASSLGQGADYGYTFGSGTRLTVV.

V is TRBV7-2 and J is TRBJ1-5; the match to TRBD1 covers 12 bases. This CDR3 contains 15 residues. The V segment lost 5 bases and the J segment 5 bases; nucleotides outside the gene matches: 4. The germline V gene has CDR1 SGHTA and CDR2 FQGNSA. The CDR3: CASSRDRGRDQPQHF. In DNA form, the CDR3 reads TGTGCCAGCAGCCGGGACAGGGGGCGAGATCAGCCCCAGCATTTT.

This clone was found a few times. The J gene is TRBJ1-1, the V gene TRBV19; D is possibly TRBD1 (5 bases). Germline values: CDR1 LNHDA, CDR2 SQIVND (reference sequence). The CDR3 loop spans 13 amino acids. V was pared by 5 bases and J by 4 bases, with 11 bases between. CDR3 coding DNA: TGTGCCAGTAGTTTCGGAAGGGGCACTGAAGCTTTCTTT. Amino acid sequence: CASSFGRGTEAFF.

The gene calls are TRBV5-4 and TRBJ2-7, with a possible D match to TRBD1 (5 bases). This CDR3 comprises 14 residues. V lost 5 bases to trimming and J lost 1 base, with 13 bases between them. Germline values: CDR1 SGHNT, CDR2 YYREEE (reference sequence). CDR3 coding DNA: TGTGCCAGCAGAAGCCAGGGTTTGTCCTACGAGCAGTACTTC. Its protein product is CASRSQGLSYEQYF. The full variable domain, with the rest looked up from reference TRBV5-4 and TRBJ2-7, is ETGVTQSPTHLIKTRGQQVTLRCSSQSGHNTVSWYQQALGQGPQFIFQYYREEENGRGNFPPRFSGLQFPNYSSELNVNALELDDSALYLCASRSQGLSYEQYFGPGTRLTVT.